This TCR beta chain is drawn from a study of human T cells and chemical hapten exposure. Study summary: While the approximately 24-week study was under way, patients received diphenylcyclopropenone on the scalp every week.

The time point is: patch test 2, 6 weeks after DPC sensitization. Treatment denoted: therapeutic diphenylcyclopropenone sensitization with weekly scalp DPC. Non-pregnant alopecia patients aged 18 to 70, suitable for DPC therapy. This clonotype was counted at least ten times. Germline CDR1 and CDR2: SEHNR and FQNEAQ (reference sequence). CDR3 length: 14 amino acids. V was clipped by 0 bases and J by 4 bases; unmatched bases: 0. Individual cDNA molecules received unique molecular identifiers in the library. MiXCR, run by TCRdb on the RACE reads, gives a single entry per CDR3 protein. The top ten clones hold roughly 5.4% of a sample with a few hundred thousand distinct CDR3 sequences, more than 5% of them seen once.

J is TRBJ2-7 and V is TRBV7-9; the match to TRBD2 covers 10 bases. The receptor's source is a young woman with alopecia areata. Some clones in this sample may be carry-over from other donors' samples. The starting material was whole blood, obtained in connection with sensitization to the hapten diphenylcyclopropenone (DPC). CDR3 in amino acids: CASSLASGGYEQYF. In nucleotides, the CDR3 is TGTGCCAGCAGCTTAGCTAGCGGGGGGTACGAGCAGTACTTC.